The rows below give T cell receptor beta chains drawn from one sample of a study of cytomegalovirus exposure and HLA in healthy donors. Measured with immunoSEQ multiplex PCR; TCRdb has only the in-frame clones, and not every one. The profile shows about 140,000 clones, roughly 80% of them singletons. The specimen was PBMCs. These receptors originate from a man aged 18 to 30 in good health and CMV-seronegative. Each CDR3 is given with its conserved first and last residue. A D gene is named only where the DNA matches it firmly. Clone size, where shown, is once, few, many, or a class for clones that have expanded.

clone size	V gene	D gene	J gene	CDR3 DNA	CDR3 protein
NA	TRBV6-5	NA	TRBJ1-2	TGTGCCAGCAGTTACGAACGGGGGAACGGCTACACCTTC	CASSYERGNGYTF
NA	TRBV7-9	NA	TRBJ2-7	TGTGCCAGCATCCTAAACGACGGGGGCGAGCAGTACTTC	CASILNDGGEQYF
NA	TRBV30	TRBD1	TRBJ1-5	TGTGCCTGGAGTGTAGGGGACAGGACAAATCAGCCCCAGCATTTT	CAWSVGDRTNQPQHF
NA	TRBV6-6	TRBD1	TRBJ2-5	TGTGCCAGCAGAATTCAGGGGGCCCAGTACTTC	CASRIQGAQYF
NA	TRBV14	NA	TRBJ1-2	TGTGCCAGCAGCCAAGGACAGATCTATGGCTACACCTTC	CASSQGQIYGYTF
NA	TRBV30	NA	TRBJ1-2	TGTGCCTGGCAACAGGGCGGCTACACCTTC	CAWQQGGYTF
NA	TRBV14	NA	TRBJ2-3	TGTGCCAGCAGCCTTCGGTCGGGCGGGGTTCTCGCTACGCAGTATTTT	CASSLRSGGVLATQYF
NA	TRBV6-5	TRBD1	TRBJ1-2	TGTGCCAGCAGTATCGGGACAGCAATCTATGGCTACACCTTC	CASSIGTAIYGYTF
NA	TRBV7-9	TRBD1	TRBJ2-1	TGTGCCAGCAGGGAAGGACAGGGGAAGTACAATGAGCAGTTCTTC	CASREGQGKYNEQFF
NA	TRBV19	TRBD1	TRBJ1-5	TGTGCCAGTAGTACCGGGACAGCTTATAGCAATCAGCCCCAGCATTTT	CASSTGTAYSNQPQHF
NA	TRBV19	NA	TRBJ2-7	TGTGCCAGTAGGGTAAGCGGAGGAGCGTCCTACGAGCAGTACTTC	CASRVSGGASYEQYF
few	TRBV5-1	NA	TRBJ1-2	TGCGCCAGCAGCTTGGGGCTGGGACTAAACTATGGCTACACCTTC	CASSLGLGLNYGYTF
once	TRBV7-6	TRBD2	TRBJ2-7	TGTGCCAGCAGCTCCCGCGGGGGAACTTGGAACGAGCAGTACTTC	CASSSRGGTWNEQYF
NA	TRBV13	NA	TRBJ2-1	TGTGCCAGCAAAACTTCCGGGGATGAGCAGTTCTTC	CASKTSGDEQFF
NA	TRBV4-2	NA	TRBJ1-6	TGTGCCAGCAGCCAAGCAGAGGGGGACTATAATTCACCCCTCCACTTT	CASSQAEGDYNSPLHF
NA	TRBV5-1	NA	TRBJ1-1	TGCGCCAGCAGCTTGGAGTTGGGGACACGTAGGAACACTGAAGCTTTCTTT	CASSLELGTRRNTEAFF
NA	TRBV7-7	NA	TRBJ1-1	TGTGCTAGCAGCTTAGCGCAGGGCACTGAAGCTTTCTTT	CASSLAQGTEAFF
NA	TRBV6-5	TRBD2	TRBJ2-1	TGTGCCAGCAGTTACTCGAGGCTAGCGGGGGGGGGTGAGCAGTTCTTC	CASSYSRLAGGGEQFF
NA	TRBV7-2	TRBD2	TRBJ2-7	TGTGCCAGCAGCCCACTGGGGCTAGCGGGGGCCTACGAGCAGTACTTC	CASSPLGLAGAYEQYF
NA	TRBV7-9	TRBD2	TRBJ2-7	TGTGCCAGCAGCCGTCTAGCGGCGAGCTCCTACGAGCAGTACTTC	CASSRLAASSYEQYF
NA	TRBV7-9	NA	TRBJ2-1	TGTGCCAGCAGCTTATGGGCAGGGGCCTACAATGAGCAGTTCTTC	CASSLWAGAYNEQFF
once	TRBV5-4	TRBD1	TRBJ1-1	TGTGCCAGCAGTCAGAAGGACAGGTTTTACACTGAAGCTTTCTTT	CASSQKDRFYTEAFF
NA	TRBV6-1	NA	TRBJ1-6	TGTGCCAGCAGTGAATGGGCCGGGAGTGGGGGACCCCTCCACTTT	CASSEWAGSGGPLHF
few	TRBV6-1	NA	TRBJ2-3	TGTGCCAGCAGTGCCTTACCCAGGGTATCCAGCACAGATACGCAGTATTTT	CASSALPRVSSTDTQYF
once	TRBV7-9	TRBD1	TRBJ1-2	TGTGCCAGCAGCTCAACCGGGACAGGGTTTAACTATGGCTACACCTTC	CASSSTGTGFNYGYTF
NA	TRBV7-3	TRBD2	TRBJ2-1	TGTGCCAGCAGCCGGACTAGCGGGGGGCAGTACAATGAGCAGTTCTTC	CASSRTSGGQYNEQFF
NA	TRBV5-1	NA	TRBJ2-2	TGCGCCAGCAGCGTGACAGTTCCGAACACCGGGGAGCTGTTTTTT	CASSVTVPNTGELFF
NA	TRBV10-3	TRBD1	TRBJ2-7	TGTGCCGTCACAGGGGAGAACGAGCAGTACTTC	CAVTGENEQYF
NA	TRBV5-8	TRBD1	TRBJ1-1	TGTGCCAGCAGCTTGGTCACACCCACCAGGGGGCTGGACACTGAAGCTTTCTTT	CASSLVTPTRGLDTEAFF
NA	TRBV13	NA	TRBJ2-1	TGTGCCAGCAACTTAGGAGAATTCAGGGGAGAGGAGTTCTTC	CASNLGEFRGEEFF
NA	TRBV10-1	TRBD1	TRBJ1-4	TGCGCCAGCAGTGAGAAACAGGGGCTTCATGGAAAACTGTTTTTT	CASSEKQGLHGKLFF
NA	TRBV6-4	NA	TRBJ1-2	TGTGCCAGCAGTCCCCCATCAGCCAGGGGCGCGAGGATGACGTGTGGCTACACCTTC	CASSPPSARGARMTCGYTF
NA	TRBV5-6	TRBD1	TRBJ2-3	TGTGCCAGCAGCCCGCCCGGGACAGGGGCAGATACGCAGTATTTT	CASSPPGTGADTQYF
NA	TRBV7-2	TRBD1	TRBJ1-2	TGTGCCAGCAGCTCTCGGGACAGGCTTCAGAATGGCTACACCTTC	CASSSRDRLQNGYTF
once	TRBV18	TRBD1	TRBJ1-1	TGTGCCAGCTCAATACAGGGGCAGAACACTGAAGCTTTCTTT	CASSIQGQNTEAFF
few	TRBV15	NA	TRBJ2-2	TGTGCCACCAGCATTAGTAGCGCGACCGGGGAGCTGTTTTTT	CATSISSATGELFF
NA	TRBV5-6	TRBD1	TRBJ2-3	TGTGCCAGCAGTTCACGAAGGGGACAGATCACAGATACGCAGTATTTT	CASSSRRGQITDTQYF
NA	TRBV15	TRBD1	TRBJ2-2	TGTGCCACCAGCAGAGAAAGGACAGGGGTTTCGAACACCGGGGAGCTGTTTTTT	CATSRERTGVSNTGELFF
NA	TRBV2	NA	TRBJ1-2	TGTGCCAGCAGTGAAGGAGGGTTGAACTATGGCTACACCTTC	CASSEGGLNYGYTF
NA	TRBV5-5	NA	TRBJ1-5	TGTGCCAGCAGCTTGACGTATTCGGTAAGCGATAGCAATCAGCCCCAGCATTTT	CASSLTYSVSDSNQPQHF
NA	TRBV29-1	NA	TRBJ2-7	TGCAGCGTGGGCCGTGGGGGGAAGTCGTACGAGCAGTACTTC	CSVGRGGKSYEQYF